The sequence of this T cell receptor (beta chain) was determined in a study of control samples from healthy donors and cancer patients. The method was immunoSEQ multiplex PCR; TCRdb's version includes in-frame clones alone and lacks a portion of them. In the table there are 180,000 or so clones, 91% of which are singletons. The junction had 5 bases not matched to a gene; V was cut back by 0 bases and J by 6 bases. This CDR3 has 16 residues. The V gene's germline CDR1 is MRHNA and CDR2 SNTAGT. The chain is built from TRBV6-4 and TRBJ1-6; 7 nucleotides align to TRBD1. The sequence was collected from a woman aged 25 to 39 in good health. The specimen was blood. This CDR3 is CASSDSEGAANSPLHF. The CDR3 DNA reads TGTGCCAGCAGTGACTCGGAGGGGGCTGCTAATTCACCCCTCCACTTT.